Listed below are T cell receptor beta chains from one sample, sequenced in a study of blood T cell repertoires in COVID-19. Clones were sequenced by immunoSEQ multiplex PCR, and TCRdb holds only the in-frame ones, with some missing. The sample includes 70,000 or so clones, 80% to 90% of them seen just once. Sequencing was carried out using peripheral blood. The receptors come from a man aged 60-69 years with acute or convalescent COVID-19. Both conserved end residues are part of each CDR3. The D gene is left open where the match is weak. A clone size is listed for some rows: how often the clone was seen (once, few, many), or a class if it is expanded.

j_call | v_call | clone_size | d_call | cdr3_nt | cdr3_aa
TRBJ1-5 | TRBV2 | NA | NA | TGTGCCAGCAGTGATGTACAGAGCAATCAGCCCCAGCATTTT | CASSDVQSNQPQHF
TRBJ2-2 | TRBV2 | NA | TRBD2 | TGTGCCAGCAGAGGGACTATCACCGGGGAGCTGTTTTTT | CASRGTITGELFF
TRBJ1-1 | TRBV12-3/TRBV12-4 | NA | NA | TGTGCCAGCAGTCGGACACCCCACACTGAAGCTTTCTTT | CASSRTPHTEAFF
TRBJ2-7 | TRBV25-1 | once | NA | TGTGCCAGCAGTTCAACCCTCACGACAGGTCGTTACGAGCAGTACTTC | CASSSTLTTGRYEQYF
TRBJ2-6 | TRBV27 | few | TRBD1 | TGTGCCAGCAGTTACACAGGGGTTGGGGCCAACGTCCTGACTTTC | CASSYTGVGANVLTF
TRBJ1-5 | TRBV19 | NA | TRBD1 | TGTGCCACCGGGGACAGGGGCAATCAGCCCCAGCATTTT | CATGDRGNQPQHF
TRBJ1-6 | TRBV30 | NA | NA | TGTGCCTGGGCGGGACAAGAAAATTCACCCCTCCACTTT | CAWAGQENSPLHF
TRBJ2-4 | TRBV28 | NA | NA | TGTGCCAGCAGTTTAGACCAGCCCGGGGTCAAAAACATTCAGTACTTC | CASSLDQPGVKNIQYF
TRBJ1-1 | TRBV18 | NA | TRBD1 | TGTGCCAGCTCACCTGGGACAGGGTTGACTGAAGCTTTCTTT | CASSPGTGLTEAFF
TRBJ2-5 | TRBV29-1 | once | NA | TGCAGCGTTGAAGAACGGGGAGGGGGATCCGAGACCCAGTACTTC | CSVEERGGGSETQYF
TRBJ2-3 | TRBV7-3 | NA | TRBD2 | TGTGCCAGCAGCTTAACGGGGCTAGCGGGAGACGTAGATACGCAGTATTTT | CASSLTGLAGDVDTQYF
TRBJ2-7 | TRBV27 | NA | NA | TGTGCCAGCAGTTTTAATTACGAGCAGTACTTC | CASSFNYEQYF
TRBJ1-1 | TRBV5-5 | NA | TRBD1 | TGTGCCAGCAGCTTGAGGGGGCCATTGAACACTGAAGCTTTCTTT | CASSLRGPLNTEAFF
TRBJ2-5 | TRBV11-3 | NA | TRBD1 | TGTGCCAGCAGCTTAGGACAGGGGTTTGAAGAGACCCAGTACTTC | CASSLGQGFEETQYF
TRBJ2-7 | TRBV14 | NA | NA | TGTGCCAGCAGCCAAGTAAGCGGTTTCTACGAGCAGTACTTC | CASSQVSGFYEQYF
TRBJ1-1 | TRBV7-3 | NA | TRBD1 | TGTGCCAGCAGCTCCTCCGGGACAGGGGGGGTAGGCACTGAAGCTTTCTTT | CASSSSGTGGVGTEAFF
TRBJ1-2 | TRBV29-1 | NA | TRBD1 | TGCAGCGCCTCAGACAGGGGGAGAGGCTACACCTTC | CSASDRGRGYTF
TRBJ1-5 | TRBV5-1 | few | TRBD1 | TGCGCCAGCAGCTTCACAGGGGAGGGCAATCAGCCCCAGCATTTT | CASSFTGEGNQPQHF
TRBJ2-7 | TRBV4-1 | NA | NA | TGCGCCAGCAGCCAAGCCAGGGGTTACTACGAGCAGTACTTC | CASSQARGYYEQYF
TRBJ2-1 | TRBV7-8 | NA | NA | TGTGCCAGCAGCTTATCAGGGGTCGACTACAATGAGCAGTTCTTC | CASSLSGVDYNEQFF
TRBJ2-7 | TRBV4-1 | NA | NA | TGCGCCAGCAGCCCCCCGACCGACGGAGAACCCGACTACGAGCAGTACTTC | CASSPPTDGEPDYEQYF
TRBJ1-2 | TRBV28 | NA | NA | TGTGCCACCGGGGGGGCAGGGATAGGCTACACCTTC | CATGGAGIGYTF
TRBJ2-7 | TRBV2 | NA | TRBD2 | TGTGCCAGCAAAGGCGGGAGTAACTACGAGCAGTACTTC | CASKGGSNYEQYF
TRBJ1-1 | TRBV10-1 | NA | NA | TGCGCCAGCAGCCTACAGGGCTTGAACACTGAAGCTTTCTTT | CASSLQGLNTEAFF
TRBJ2-7 | TRBV4-1 | NA | TRBD2 | TGCGCCAGCAGCCAAGTCTCTGCACTAGCGGGGCCCTACGAGCAGTACTTC | CASSQVSALAGPYEQYF
TRBJ2-3 | TRBV18 | NA | NA | TGTGCCAGCTCACCCTCGGGGGCAGATACGCAGTATTTT | CASSPSGADTQYF
TRBJ1-1 | TRBV7-2 | NA | NA | TGTGCCAGCAGCTTAGTTAGATTTGTGGGTAGGGGGACTGAAGCTTTCTTT | CASSLVRFVGRGTEAFF
TRBJ1-2 | TRBV6-5 | NA | TRBD1 | TGTGCCAGCAGCAAGGACAGGAATGGCTACACCTTC | CASSKDRNGYTF
TRBJ2-7 | TRBV5-6 | NA | NA | TGTGCCAGCAGCGCGACAGGTCTCGGATACGAGCAGTACTTC | CASSATGLGYEQYF
TRBJ2-2 | TRBV5-1 | NA | NA | TGCGCCAGCAGCTTGCGGACAGCATCCGGGGAGCTGTTTTTT | CASSLRTASGELFF
TRBJ2-7 | TRBV27 | NA | TRBD1 | TGTGCCAGCAGTGACTGGACAGGGGGTAGCGAGCAGTACTTC | CASSDWTGGSEQYF
TRBJ2-2 | TRBV5-1 | NA | NA | TGCGCCAGCAGCTTTTTCGGGACCGGGGAGCTGTTTTTT | CASSFFGTGELFF
TRBJ2-1 | TRBV19 | NA | NA | TGTGCCAGTAGTCCGTTAGCGAGCTATCGCCACAATGAGCAGTTCTTC | CASSPLASYRHNEQFF
TRBJ1-1 | TRBV24-1 | NA | NA | TGTGCCACCAGTCTTGGGCAGAAAGCTTTCTTT | CATSLGQKAFF
TRBJ2-7 | TRBV9 | NA | TRBD2 | TGTGCCAGCAGCCCAAGACTAGCCGGCTCCTACGAGCAGTACTTC | CASSPRLAGSYEQYF
TRBJ2-2 | TRBV3-1/TRBV3-2 | NA | TRBD2 | TGTGCCAGCAGCCGTTATAGCGGGGCGAACACCGGGGAGCTGTTTTTT | CASSRYSGANTGELFF
TRBJ2-3 | TRBV2 | NA | NA | TGTGCCAGCAGTTACGCAGGGGCCAACACAGATACGCAGTATTTT | CASSYAGANTDTQYF
TRBJ1-4 | TRBV14 | NA | NA | TGTGCCAGCAGCCGAGACGGTGAAAAACTGTTTTTT | CASSRDGEKLFF
TRBJ2-1 | TRBV5-1 | NA | NA | TGCGCCAGCAGCTTGAAGGCGGCAGTATCAATCTACAATGAGCAGTTCTTC | CASSLKAAVSIYNEQFF
TRBJ1-1 | TRBV9 | NA | NA | TGTGCCAGCAGCGTAGGCCAGGGGAGAGACACTGAAGCTTTCTTT | CASSVGQGRDTEAFF
TRBJ1-2 | TRBV6-1 | NA | NA | TGTGCCAGCAGTGAAGCGATCAGGGGAGTCAATGGCTACACCTTC | CASSEAIRGVNGYTF
TRBJ1-4 | TRBV27 | few | NA | TGTGCCAGCCGGGACATGTCCGGGGGGGAAAAACTGTTTTTT | CASRDMSGGEKLFF
TRBJ1-5 | TRBV6-6 | NA | TRBD1 | TGTGCCAGCAGCCCCGGGACAGGGGGCTATCAGCCCCAGCATTTT | CASSPGTGGYQPQHF
TRBJ1-2 | TRBV9 | NA | NA | TGTGCCAGCAGCGTAGACTGGGGGGAGAATGGCTACACCTTC | CASSVDWGENGYTF
TRBJ1-3 | TRBV5-1 | NA | NA | TGCGCCAGCAGCTTGGCGGAGGGGCCAGGAAACACCATATATTTT | CASSLAEGPGNTIYF
TRBJ2-5 | TRBV27 | NA | NA | TGTGCCAGCAGCAACGACAGGTTCAGAAAATGGGAGACCCAGTACTTC | CASSNDRFRKWETQYF
TRBJ2-5 | TRBV27 | NA | TRBD1 | TGTGCCAGCAGACCGACAGGGGCCGTAGAGACCCAGTACTTC | CASRPTGAVETQYF
TRBJ1-5 | TRBV2 | NA | NA | TGTGCCAGCAGGTCCGGGCGGGGCAATCAGCCCCAGCATTTT | CASRSGRGNQPQHF